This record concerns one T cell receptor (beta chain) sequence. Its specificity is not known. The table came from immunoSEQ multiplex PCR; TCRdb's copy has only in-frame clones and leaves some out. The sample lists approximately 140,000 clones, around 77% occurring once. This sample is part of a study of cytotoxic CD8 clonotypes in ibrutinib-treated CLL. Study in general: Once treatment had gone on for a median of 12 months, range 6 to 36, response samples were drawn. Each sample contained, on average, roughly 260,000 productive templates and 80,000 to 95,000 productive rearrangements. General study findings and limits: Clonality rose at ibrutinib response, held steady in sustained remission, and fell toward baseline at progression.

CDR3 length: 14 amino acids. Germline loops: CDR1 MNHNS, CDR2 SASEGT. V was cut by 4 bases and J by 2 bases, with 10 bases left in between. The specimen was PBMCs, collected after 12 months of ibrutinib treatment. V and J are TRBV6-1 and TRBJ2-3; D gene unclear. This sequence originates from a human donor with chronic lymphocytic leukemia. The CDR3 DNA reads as TGTGCCAGCAGTGGATTTCAGAACACAGATACGCAGTATTTT. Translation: CASSGFQNTDTQYF.